This paragraph reports one TCR beta chain. The antigen this receptor binds is unknown. No base-level quality is on record; no much larger clone is a single base apart. The peripheral blood donors were five healthy children aged about 15-60 months who were having elective routine surgery, plus five healthy nonsmoking adults. A FACSAria III cell sorter was used to sort live, Annexin V-negative naive CD8+ T cells (CD3+CD8+CD45RA+CCR7+). Per sample, between roughly 18,000 and 100,000 naive CD8+ T cells were obtained by sorting. Mononuclear cells were isolated from diluted blood by Ficoll-Paque density gradient centrifugation. Mononuclear cells were cryopreserved in roughly 10% DMSO with about 90% FBS and stored long term at -150°C before sorting. Annexin V and antibodies against CD3, CD8, CCR7 and CD45RA were used to stain the thawed cells. Genomic DNA was extracted from snap-frozen sorted cell pellets with the DNeasy Blood and Tissue Kit.

This sample was included in a study of naive CD8 T cells in extremely preterm neonates (dated by TCRdb to about 2017). About the investigation overall: The adult participants' age range is given as 25-50 years in the abstract but as 20-50 years in the methods. TCRbeta CDR3 repertoires of sorted naive CD8+ T cells were compared across four age groups: extremely preterm neonates, term neonates, young children and adults.

What the work shows at the level of the full study, not this receptor alone: Significantly lower iChao1 richness than in all other age groups (p < 0.05) and an even clone distribution were observed in preterm neonates, indicating a less rich repertoire. A small sample size and variable productive template counts among preterm samples were noted by the authors as limitations. Compared with the older groups, preterm CDR3s were shorter and closer to germline, carrying fewer N additions and showing less junctional trimming. To track T cell development within individuals, the authors urged prospective longitudinal studies of preterm and term neonates. Preterm neonates shared more CDR3 nucleotide sequences (about 2.7%) than term neonates (around 0.4%), young children (approximately 0.03%) and adults (approximately 0.01%).

The V and J ends are trimmed by 5 bases and 8 bases, leaving 10 bases between them. The germline V gene (reference sequence) yields LNHDA for CDR1 and SQIVND for CDR2. Taken from cysteine to phenylalanine, the CDR3 has 12 residues. Of all the DNA, just the CDR3 is kept, 36 bases in frame from base 1. TCRbeta CDR3 regions were amplified from genomic DNA by a two-step, bias-controlled multiplex PCR. Primers specific for every TRBV and TRBJ gene segment were used in the multiplex PCR. The immunoSEQ Assay was used to generate TCRbeta repertoire data. Regarding the original processing steps: A relative-frequency ratio and a modified nearest-neighbor algorithm were applied to filter and cluster reads so that closely related sequences were merged. IMGT annotation was followed for the assignment of V, D and J genes to CDR3 sequences. Template counts were corrected for PCR amplification bias and quantified by comparison with synthetic TCR CDR3 analog sequences. Analyses were restricted to unique productive sequences, meaning in-frame CDR3 sequences without stop codons. The immunoSEQ Analyzer software was used to compute clonality, defined as 1 minus Pielou's evenness, and iChao1 richness. Statistical testing was performed in JMP, using Student's t-test or a non-parametric test depending on Shapiro-Wilk normality results. TCRdb took over this immuneACCESS table, retaining in-frame rearrangements with V and J assigned. Such tables are incomplete; in checked studies, under half of the missing clones stem from an unresolved V gene, and the remainder is unexplained. For V, J and clone size, that table is used; D and trimming come from the DNA. Across this sample there are almost 6,000 clones, with about 97% seen only once. Together, the top ten hold roughly 1.2% of the sample.

The source material was naive CD8+ T cells from blood. The TCR was taken from a human donor in good health. The rearranged segments are TRBV19 and TRBJ1-3; the D gene assignment is ambiguous. The nucleotides are TGTGCCAGTAGTCCCTCGCGGGACACCATATATTTT. Its product reads: CASSPSRDTIYF.